These 20 T cell receptor beta chains were sequenced from one sample in a study of blood T cell repertoires in COVID-19. Assay: immunoSEQ multiplex PCR; the TCRdb copy retains only in-frame clones and omits some. This sample yields some 130,000 clones, of which approximately 85% are seen a single time; roughly 13% belongs to the top ten. Sequencing was done on a sample of peripheral blood. These TCRs come from a human donor in a cohort sampled during active COVID-19.

V and J are TRBV5-1 and TRBJ2-5, with D perhaps matching TRBD2 (6 bases). CDR3 length: 15 amino acids. The germline V and J ends were trimmed by 4 bases and 4 bases, with 17 bases remaining between them. In germline, CDR1 is SGHRS, CDR2 YFSETQ. The CDR3 region is CASSLQPGVGETQYF. CDR3 in DNA: TGCGCCAGCAGCCTCCAGCCGGGGGTAGGAGAGACCCAGTACTTC.

CDR3: CASSLEGTGKGEETQYF. The CDR3 bases are TGTGCCAGCAGCTTGGAGGGGACAGGGAAGGGGGAAGAGACCCAGTACTTC. The chain uses TRBV5-6 and TRBJ2-5; the match to TRBD1 covers 9 bases. This CDR3 region has 17 residues. The V and J ends lost 0 bases and 3 bases, in that order; junction bases with no gene match: 9. The germline CDR1 and CDR2 sequences are SGHDT and YYEEEE.

This chain uses TRBV7-9 with TRBJ2-5, with TRBD2 matching 7 bases. The CDR3 has 12 amino acids. The V segment lost 7 bases and the J segment 5 bases; nucleotides outside the gene matches: 4. CDR1 is SEHNR and CDR2 is FQNEAQ in the germline V gene (reference sequence). CDR3 bases: TGTGCCAGCAAAGAAGCGGGGGAGACCCAGTACTTC. Translating gives CASKEAGETQYF.

The table lists this clone with many counts. The chain employs TRBV7-8 and TRBJ2-7, with D possibly being TRBD2 (6 bases). The germline V and J ends were trimmed by 5 bases and 2 bases, with 16 bases remaining between them. The CDR3 has 15 amino acids. The germline V gene has CDR1 SGHVS and CDR2 FQNEAQ. The CDR3 DNA reads as TGTGCCAGCAGCCTCACCGGGACTTACACCTACGAGCAGTACTTC. It is translated as CASSLTGTYTYEQYF.

The V gene is TRBV11-3, the J gene TRBJ2-2; D not certain. The CDR3 consists of 17 residues. With 0 bases removed from V and 2 bases from J, the gap between germline ends came to 13 bases. CDR1 and CDR2 (germline): SGHNT, YENEEA. Here the CDR3 reads CASSLDPPISNTGELFF. The CDR3 nucleotides read TGTGCCAGCAGCTTAGATCCCCCAATTAGCAACACCGGGGAGCTGTTTTTT.

This chain connects TRBV10-3 to TRBJ2-3, with TRBD2 as a possible D gene (5 bases). The CDR3 has 14 amino acids. The germline CDR1 and CDR2 sequences are ENHRY and SYGVKD. The V end lost 3 bases, the J end lost 5 bases, and 12 bases lay between the germline ends. The CDR3 reads CAISEYSVRDTQYF. In DNA form, the CDR3 reads TGTGCCATCAGTGAATATAGCGTGAGAGATACGCAGTATTTT.

The rearrangement joins TRBV6-5 to TRBJ2-7; TRBD2 matches 10 bases. Germline CDR1 is MNHEY and CDR2 is SVGAGI. V trimming: 6 bases; J trimming: 3 bases; junction bases outside the gene matches: 8. The length of the CDR3 is 15 residues. The CDR3 DNA reads TGTGCCAGCAGATCCTTAGCGGGGGGATACTACGAGCAGTACTTC. Translation gives CASRSLAGGYYEQYF.

The chain carries TRBV6-6 and TRBJ2-3; the D is unclear. Germline V gene data show CDR1 as MNHNY and CDR2 as SVGAGI (reference sequence). This CDR3 is built from 14 residues. V lost 7 bases and J 0 bases, leaving 11 bases between the germline ends. This CDR3 is CASNPVSSTDTQYF. The CDR3 DNA is TGTGCCAGCAACCCGGTCTCTAGCACAGATACGCAGTATTTT.

The CDR3 reads CASSGRPGRMDNEQFF. The DNA of the CDR3 is TGTGCCAGCAGCGGTCGGCCGGGGAGAATGGACAATGAGCAGTTCTTC. V usage is TRBV5-4 and J usage is TRBJ2-1; the D gene is possibly TRBD2 (5 bases). Germline CDR1 and CDR2: SGHNT and YYREEE (reference sequence). CDR3 length: 16 amino acids. V dropped 4 bases and J dropped 5 bases, with 19 bases sitting between them.

The CDR3 loop is CASSYTGGGGETQYF. The DNA of the CDR3 is TGTGCCAGCAGTTACACCGGCGGGGGGGGAGAGACCCAGTACTTC. The chain uses TRBV6-6 and TRBJ2-5; 9 bases align to TRBD2. The CDR3 has 15 amino acids. Germline V lookup: CDR1 MNHNY, CDR2 SVGAGI (reference sequence). The V segment lost 2 bases and the J segment 4 bases; nucleotides outside the gene matches: 5.

CDR3 protein: CASSSGTEANYGYTF. DNA of the CDR3: TGTGCCAGCAGTTCTGGGACAGAGGCTAACTATGGCTACACCTTC. The chain couples TRBV2 to TRBJ1-2; 7 nucleotides agree with TRBD1. Germline V gene data show CDR1 as SNHLY and CDR2 as FYNNEI. V was pared by 5 bases and J by 0 bases, with 6 bases of the junction left unmatched. The CDR3 contains 15 residues.

V and J are TRBV2 and TRBJ2-7; TRBD2 might be the D (6 bases). CDR3 length: 11 amino acids. The V end lost 8 bases, the J end lost 5 bases, and 10 bases lay between the germline ends. Germline V lookup: CDR1 SNHLY, CDR2 FYNNEI. In DNA, the CDR3 is TGTGCCAGCGGACTAAAGCACGAGCAGTACTTC. The encoded protein is CASGLKHEQYF.

The V call is TRBV7-9, the J call TRBJ2-7; perhaps TRBD1 as D (6 bases). V was cut by 4 bases and J by 2 bases, with 15 bases left in between. The CDR3 loop spans 15 amino acids. The germline V gene has CDR1 SEHNR and CDR2 FQNEAQ (reference sequence). CDR3 loop: CASSSYRDITYEQYF. DNA of the CDR3: TGTGCCAGCAGCTCCTACAGGGACATTACCTACGAGCAGTACTTC.

The rearrangement uses TRBV30 and TRBJ1-6, with unresolved D. The germline V and J ends were trimmed by 4 bases and 2 bases, with 6 bases remaining between them. Germline V gene sequence: CDR1 GTSNPN, CDR2 SVGIG (reference sequence). The CDR3 covers 13 residues. The CDR3 DNA reads TGTGCCTGGATCGGGACCTATAATTCACCCCTCCACTTT. The encoded protein is CAWIGTYNSPLHF.

The chain uses TRBV6-6 and TRBJ1-1; tentative D call: TRBD1 (5 bases). The length of the CDR3 is 12 residues. With 9 bases removed from V and 1 base from J, the gap between germline ends came to 9 bases. Germline V gene sequence: CDR1 MNHNY, CDR2 SVGAGI (reference sequence). The CDR3 loop is CASGGGNTEAFF. In nucleotides, the CDR3 is TGTGCCAGTGGGGGGGGGAACACTGAAGCTTTCTTT.

The genes are TRBV5-1 and TRBJ2-7, with 9 bases that match TRBD1. Per germline, CDR1 SGHRS and CDR2 YFSETQ. The V gene end was trimmed by 0 bases and the J gene end by 3 bases; junction bases not matched to a gene: 4. The CDR3 consists of 15 residues. The CDR3 sequence is CASSLGGTGNYEQYF. CDR3 coding DNA: TGCGCCAGCAGCTTGGGTGGGACAGGGAACTACGAGCAGTACTTC.

The chain couples TRBV18 to TRBJ1-1, with 9 bases fitting TRBD1. The CDR3 has 15 residues. With V trimmed by 3 bases and J by 4 bases, 6 bases remained unmatched. Germline V CDR1 and CDR2: KGHSH, LQKENI. The CDR3 spells CASSPRQGVSTEAFF. CDR3 DNA sequence: TGTGCCAGCTCACCCCGACAGGGGGTAAGCACTGAAGCTTTCTTT.

This clone was seen once. The rearrangement joins TRBV6-6 to TRBJ1-1; D uncertain. The length of the CDR3 is 12 residues. The ends were cut back, 5 bases at V and 1 base at J, with 5 bases in the middle. The V gene's germline CDR1 is MNHNY and CDR2 SVGAGI (reference sequence). The CDR3 sequence is CASSPRNTEAFF. CDR3 coding DNA: TGTGCCAGCAGTCCTCGGAACACTGAAGCTTTCTTT.

The chain links TRBV4-1 to TRBJ2-1; 13 bases map to TRBD2. The V gene end was trimmed by 4 bases and the J gene end by 6 bases; junction bases not matched to a gene: 9. Looked up from germline, CDR1 is MGHRA and CDR2 is YSYEKL. The CDR3 loop spans 17 amino acids. The CDR3 loop is CASSLLRTSGGSNEQFF. In DNA, the CDR3 is TGCGCCAGCAGCCTCCTTAGGACTAGCGGGGGTAGCAATGAGCAGTTCTTC.

This chain's CDR3 is CASSQSAVLAQHF. The CDR3, as DNA: TGCGCCAGCAGTCAATCGGCCGTATTGGCCCAGCATTTT. This chain joins TRBV23-1 and TRBJ1-5; no reliable D call. Being an ORF, TRBV23-1 has a function that is uncertain. V shed 0 bases and J shed 11 bases, with 11 bases lying between them. The CDR3 is made up of 13 amino acids.